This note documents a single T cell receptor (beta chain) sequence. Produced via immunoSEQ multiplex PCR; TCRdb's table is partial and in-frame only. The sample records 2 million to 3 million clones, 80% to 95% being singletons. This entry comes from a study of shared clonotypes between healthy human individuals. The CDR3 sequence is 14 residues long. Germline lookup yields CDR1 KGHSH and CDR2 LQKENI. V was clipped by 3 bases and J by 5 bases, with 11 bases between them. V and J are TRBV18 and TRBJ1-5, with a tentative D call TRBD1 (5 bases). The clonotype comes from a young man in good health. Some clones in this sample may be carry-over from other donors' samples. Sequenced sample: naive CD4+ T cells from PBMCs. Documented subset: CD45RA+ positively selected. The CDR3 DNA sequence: TGTGCCAGCTCACCCGCCGGGGGGGATCAGCCCCAGCATTTT. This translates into CASSPAGGDQPQHF.